This entry lists 32 T cell receptor beta chains sequenced from one sample in a study of T cells after yellow fever vaccination (dated by TCRdb to the late 2010s). The library was generated by 5' RACE. The sequencing machine was an Illumina NovaSeq 6000. The public sequencing data were trimmed at Q25 with fastp and processed into clonotypes with MiXCR by TCRdb, which kept only in-frame beta chains. CDR3 protein sequences are deduplicated, and each keeps its most common genes and DNA. Across this sample there are 400,000 or so distinct CDR3 sequences, with roughly a sixth seen only once. The top ten clones comprise 18% of the sample. This sample's treatment or condition label indicates: live attenuated yellow fever vaccine strain. This specimen consisted of PBMCs, obtained before the yellow fever booster vaccination. These receptors were collected from a man younger than 35 who received the YFV17D yellow fever vaccine.

The table lists this clonotype with a count of one. The chain carries TRBV11-2 and TRBJ2-3, with 7 bases identical to TRBD2. The germline V gene has CDR1 SGHAT and CDR2 FQNNGV. With V trimmed by 0 bases and J by 0 bases, 3 bases remained unmatched. This CDR3 comprises 16 residues. The CDR3 spells CASSLDLAVSTDTQYF. CDR3 in DNA: TGTGCCAGCAGCTTAGACCTAGCGGTGAGCACAGATACGCAGTATTTT.

This clonotype was counted between two and nine times. V usage is TRBV7-2 and J usage is TRBJ2-1, with a possible D match to TRBD2 (6 bases). Trimming pared 5 bases from V and 7 bases from J, leaving 21 bases between. The germline gives CDR1 SGHTA, CDR2 FQGNSA. The CDR3 spans 16 residues. The CDR3 nucleotides are TGTGCCAGCAGCCCCTTCCACCGGGACTTTCAGAATGAGCAGTTCTTC. It encodes CASSPFHRDFQNEQFF. Using reference TRBV7-2 and TRBJ2-1 for the parts outside the CDR3, the full variable domain is GAGVSQSPSNKVTEKGKDVELRCDPISGHTALYWYRQSLGQGLEFLIYFQGNSAPDKSGLPSDRFSAERTGGSVSTLTIQRTQQEDSAVYLCASSPFHRDFQNEQFFGPGTRLTVL.

This chain connects TRBV4-3 to TRBJ2-7, with a possible D match to TRBD2 (5 bases). V dropped 3 bases and J dropped 11 bases, with 14 bases sitting between them. This CDR3 is 12 amino acids long. CDR1 is LGHNA and CDR2 is YSLEER in the germline V gene. CDR3 region: CASSHARGSKYF. CDR3 nucleotide sequence: TGCGCCAGCAGCCATGCTCGGGGATCCAAGTACTTC.

This chain joins TRBV9 and TRBJ1-1; D may be TRBD1 (5 bases). The V end lost 0 bases, the J end lost 4 bases, and 10 bases lay between the germline ends. This CDR3 spans 14 amino acids. Germline V lookup: CDR1 SGDLS, CDR2 YYNGEE. CDR3 region: CASSVAGDPTEAFF. CDR3 bases: TGTGCCAGCAGCGTAGCTGGGGACCCCACTGAAGCTTTCTTT.

This clonotype was seen a few times. This CDR3 is CASSSPGTGKDEQYF. In DNA form, the CDR3 reads TGTGCCAGCAGTTCCCCCGGGACAGGGAAGGACGAGCAGTACTTC. The V and J genes are TRBV27 and TRBJ2-7, with TRBD1 matching 9 bases. J lost 5 bases, V lost 4 bases, and 9 bases had no gene match. The germline V gene has CDR1 MNHEY and CDR2 SMNVEV (reference sequence). The CDR3 is 15 residues long.

There are a few counts of this clonotype. The chain is built from TRBV3-1 and TRBJ1-1; TRBD1 agrees at 10 bases. With 1 base clipped from V and 4 bases from J, the junction kept 3 bases outside the gene matches. Germline assignment: CDR1 LGHDT and CDR2 YNNKEL (reference sequence). CDR3 length: 15 amino acids. The DNA for the CDR3 is TGTGCCAGCAGCCAAGGGTGGACAGGGGGCACTGAAGCTTTCTTT. Translated: CASSQGWTGGTEAFF.

This clonotype has just a few counts. The chain has TRBV7-9 and TRBJ2-7; tentatively, D is TRBD2 (5 bases). In germline, CDR1 is SEHNR, CDR2 FQNEAQ (reference sequence). CDR3 length: 13 amino acids. V shed 5 bases and J shed 2 bases, with 10 bases lying between them. The CDR3 DNA reads as TGTGCCAGCAGCCCAGAGGGAGCCTACGAGCAGTACTTC. This translates into CASSPEGAYEQYF.

This clonotype was seen at least ten times. The chain combines TRBV6-5 with TRBJ2-3; the match to TRBD1 covers 9 bases. The CDR3 length is 16 residues. From germline, CDR1 is MNHEY and CDR2 SVGAGI. J was trimmed by 1 base and V by 5 bases; bases with no gene match: 7. The CDR3: CASSRTGVLRTDTQYF. Written as DNA, the CDR3 is TGTGCCAGCAGTAGGACAGGGGTGCTACGCACAGATACGCAGTATTTT.

This clonotype was seen more than once but under ten times. The V gene is TRBV9, the J gene TRBJ2-3; 7 nucleotides match TRBD2. The CDR3 is 15 amino acids. The junction had 2 bases not matched to a gene; V was cut back by 1 base and J by 0 bases. The germline gives CDR1 SGDLS, CDR2 YYNGEE. CDR3 in DNA: TGTGCCAGCAGCGTAAGCGGGGATAGCACAGATACGCAGTATTTT. Translating gives CASSVSGDSTDTQYF.

This chain links TRBV4-1 with TRBJ1-3, with D hard to call. The V end was cut by 4 bases, the J end by 0 bases, with 10 bases between. Germline V gene sequence: CDR1 MGHRA, CDR2 YSYEKL. CDR3 length: 15 residues. The DNA of the CDR3 is TGCGCCAGCAGCCTACGGAGTTCCTCTGGAAACACCATATATTTT. Amino acid sequence: CASSLRSSSGNTIYF.

V gene TRBV7-2 combines with J gene TRBJ2-5; 8 bases map to TRBD1. This CDR3 has 13 residues. Losses at the gene ends were 9 bases for V and 2 bases for J; bases not matched to a gene: 5. Germline CDR1 reads SGHTA; CDR2 reads FQGNSA. DNA for the CDR3: TGTGCCAGTGGACAGGGCTTTCAAGAGACCCAGTACTTC. As protein: CASGQGFQETQYF.

The rearrangement joins TRBV29-1 to TRBJ2-7, with TRBD2 matching 14 bases. The V and J ends lost 7 bases and 3 bases, in that order; junction bases with no gene match: 8. The CDR3 contains 15 residues. CDR1 and CDR2 (germline): SQVTM, ANQGSEA. CDR3 nucleotides: TGCAGCGCCACTTTGGGACTAGCGGGGGACTACGAGCAGTACTTC. Protein: CSATLGLAGDYEQYF.

This clonotype was counted once. This chain links TRBV12-3 or TRBV12-4 with TRBJ1-3, with no clear D. The ends were cut back, 5 bases at V and 4 bases at J, with 12 bases in the middle. This CDR3 region has 14 residues. The CDR3 sequence is CASSTETLGNTIYF. The CDR3 DNA reads TGTGCCAGCAGTACCGAGACACTAGGAAACACCATATATTTT.

This chain joins TRBV12-3 or TRBV12-4 and TRBJ2-5, with 7 bases fitting TRBD2. This CDR3 has 13 residues. Trimming removed 5 bases from V and 4 bases from J; junction bases left unmatched: 4. The CDR3: CASSGTSAETQYF. The CDR3 nucleotides read TGTGCCAGCAGTGGCACTAGCGCAGAGACCCAGTACTTC.

The chain has TRBV5-1 and TRBJ2-1; D may be TRBD2 (5 bases). The V end lost 2 bases, the J end lost 1 base, and 22 bases lay between the germline ends. There are 19 residues in the CDR3. Germline loops: CDR1 SGHRS, CDR2 YFSETQ. This CDR3 is CASSFKTQVGVTSYNEQFF. The CDR3 DNA follows: TGCGCCAGCAGCTTCAAGACGCAGGTGGGAGTGACTTCCTACAATGAGCAGTTCTTC.

This rearrangement joins TRBV6-5 to TRBJ2-3; D is possibly TRBD1 (7 bases). Trimming removed 7 bases at V and 3 bases at J, with 11 bases between. The CDR3 extends over 13 amino acids. The V gene's germline CDR1 is MNHEY and CDR2 SVGAGI. The CDR3 here is CASMEGATDTQYF. Here the CDR3 DNA reads TGTGCCAGCATGGAGGGGGCGACAGATACGCAGTATTTT.

This chain joins TRBV2 and TRBJ2-5; D call uncertain. V lost 7 bases, J lost 0 bases, and 6 bases lay in between. Looked up from germline, CDR1 is SNHLY and CDR2 is FYNNEI. The CDR3 runs to 12 residues. The CDR3 nucleotides are TGTGCCAGCAAGGAGTACCAAGAGACCCAGTACTTC. Its translation is CASKEYQETQYF.

This clonotype was counted between two and nine times. The chain joins TRBV20-1 to TRBJ2-4; TRBD2 matches at 10 bases. Per germline, CDR1 DFQATT and CDR2 SNEGSKA (reference sequence). This CDR3 is 17 amino acids long. The J segment lost 0 bases and the V segment lost 1 base, leaving 6 bases of the junction unmatched. In DNA, the CDR3 is TGCAGTGCTAGAGTAGCGGGGGGCCGTCTAGCCAAAAACATTCAGTACTTC. It yields the protein CSARVAGGRLAKNIQYF.

The chain uses TRBV20-1 and TRBJ2-3; a weak D match, TRBD2 (6 bases). This CDR3 is 10 amino acids long. The V gene lost 6 bases and the J gene lost 10 bases, with 11 bases spanning the gap. CDR1 is DFQATT and CDR2 is SNEGSKA in the germline V gene (reference sequence). CDR3 sequence (DNA): TGCAGTGCGGCCGCGGGGTCGCAGTATTTT. Residues: CSAAAGSQYF.

The gene calls are TRBV7-3 and TRBJ1-3, with a tentative D call TRBD1 (6 bases). Germline V lookup: CDR1 SGHTA, CDR2 FQGTGA. Trimming stripped 0 bases from V and 4 bases from J, with 10 bases between. CDR3 length equals 15 residues. The CDR3 loop is CASSLTQGRGNTIYF. The CDR3 nucleotides read TGTGCCAGCAGCTTAACCCAGGGGAGGGGAAACACCATATATTTT.

This clonotype has only one observation. The chain couples TRBV9 to TRBJ1-1, with TRBD1 identical over 7 bases. The junction had 3 bases not matched to a gene; V was cut back by 3 bases and J by 7 bases. The V gene's germline CDR1 is SGDLS and CDR2 YYNGEE. The CDR3 is made up of 12 amino acids. CDR3 region: CASSGDSFEAFF. Written as DNA, the CDR3 is TGTGCCAGCAGCGGGGACAGCTTTGAAGCTTTCTTT.

Only a few counts were recorded for this clonotype. The CDR3 is CSARASGGASEQYV. DNA of the CDR3: TGCAGTGCCCGGGCTAGCGGGGGGGCCAGCGAGCAGTACGTC. The J gene is TRBJ2-7, the V gene TRBV20-1; 12 bases map to TRBD2. This CDR3 is built from 14 residues. The germline CDR1 and CDR2 sequences are DFQATT and SNEGSKA (reference sequence). After removal of 6 bases from V and 6 bases from J, the junction contained 9 bases not matched to a gene.

This clonotype occurred a few times. The J gene is TRBJ2-7, the V gene TRBV1. TRBV1 corresponds to a pseudogene. The CDR3 contains 16 residues. CDR3 sequence: CTSTQTTAEGSYEQYF. DNA for the CDR3: TGCACCAGCACCCAGACTACGGCCGAGGGTTCGTACGAGCAGTACTTC.

A few counts support this clonotype. The V gene is TRBV5-4, the J gene TRBJ2-3, with D unclear. This CDR3 has 14 residues. Germline CDR1 reads SGHNT; CDR2 reads YYREEE (reference sequence). V was trimmed by 4 bases and J by 0 bases, leaving 9 bases between them. As DNA, the CDR3 is TGTGCCAGCAGCCGTTCCTATAGCACAGATACGCAGTATTTT. Residues: CASSRSYSTDTQYF.

This clonotype appeared a single time. The chain recombines TRBV14 with TRBJ1-1; TRBD1 is a possible D gene (6 bases). CDR1 SGHDN and CDR2 FVKESK come from the germline V gene. V lost 1 base to trimming and J lost 11 bases, with 11 bases between them. CDR3 length equals 12 residues. CDR3 protein: CASSQVGRGAFF. CDR3 nucleotide sequence: TGTGCCAGCAGCCAAGTGGGGAGGGGGGCTTTCTTT.

This clonotype was recorded many times. V gene TRBV20-1 combines with J gene TRBJ2-7; possibly TRBD1 for D (5 bases). Germline values: CDR1 DFQATT, CDR2 SNEGSKA (reference sequence). Trimming cost V 4 bases and J 0 bases, with 10 bases left between them. The length of the CDR3 is 13 residues. The DNA of the CDR3 is TGCAGTGCTAAAAGACAGCTCTCCTACGAGCAGTACTTC. Translating it yields CSAKRQLSYEQYF.

Only a few counts were recorded for this clonotype. The junction shows a germline mismatch at one end, possibly a read error. The V call is TRBV7-2, the J call TRBJ2-7, with TRBD1 matching over 8 bases. Germline V gene sequence: CDR1 SGHTA, CDR2 FQGNSA. CDR3 length equals 11 residues. The CDR3 DNA reads as TGTGCCAGCAGCTTCGCCGGACAGGGTTTCTTC. Its protein is CASSFAGQGFF.

The J gene is TRBJ2-5, the V gene TRBV5-1; D gene unclear. CDR3 size: 14 residues. V gave up 4 bases and J gave up 3 bases, with 13 bases separating them. Germline loops: CDR1 SGHRS, CDR2 YFSETQ. In nucleotides, the CDR3 is TGCGCCAGCAGCCTAGGTTGGGCAGAAGAGACCCAGTACTTC. It codes for CASSLGWAEETQYF.

The V and J genes are TRBV4-3 and TRBJ2-5; 7 bases line up with TRBD1. The CDR3 runs 15 residues. Germline CDR1 and CDR2: LGHNA and YSLEER. Trimming cost V 0 bases and J 1 base; bases outside gene matches: 2. The CDR3 loop reads CASSQDNRGQETQYF. The CDR3 DNA follows: TGCGCCAGCAGCCAAGATAACAGGGGCCAAGAGACCCAGTACTTC.

Many counts were recorded for this clonotype. This chain links TRBV6-5 with TRBJ2-1; 10 bases fit TRBD2. Germline V gene lookup returns CDR1 MNHEY and CDR2 SVGAGI. The trim removed 7 bases at V and 5 bases at J, leaving 8 bases unmatched. The length of the CDR3 is 15 residues. The CDR3 DNA is TGTGCCAGCACTTCCCTAGCGGGGGCCAACAATGAGCAGTTCTTC. Its translation is CASTSLAGANNEQFF.

The chain links TRBV7-9 to TRBJ2-3, with D perhaps TRBD1 or TRBD2 (5 bases each). The CDR3 is 14 residues long. The ends were cut back, 5 bases at V and 1 base at J, with 10 bases in the middle. The germline V gene has CDR1 SEHNR and CDR2 FQNEAQ (reference sequence). The CDR3 DNA sequence: TGTGCCAGCAGCAAAGGGACGGGCACAGATACGCAGTATTTT. Amino acids: CASSKGTGTDTQYF.

This clonotype has just a few counts. The chain employs TRBV5-4 and TRBJ2-1, with TRBD2 identical over 10 bases. Unmatched junction bases numbered 5, after V lost 0 bases and J lost 2 bases. Germline V CDR1 and CDR2: SGHNT, YYREEE (reference sequence). The length of the CDR3 is 17 residues. For the CDR3, the DNA is TGTGCCAGCAGCTTGGAGCGGGGGGGCTTCCCCTACAATGAGCAGTTCTTC. It codes for CASSLERGGFPYNEQFF.